The present T cell receptor (beta chain) was sequenced within a study of tumor and adjacent non-tumor tissue in lung cancer. For the study at large: Patients comprised 12 adenocarcinoma, 2 squamous cell carcinoma and 1 small cell lung cancer. Stage I to III disease affected approximately 11 men and roughly five women aged roughly 31 to 76.

A modified ARM-PCR protocol with three rounds of nested PCR amplified TCRbeta. TCRdb re-derived calls from the multiplex PCR reads in MiXCR, one entry per CDR3 protein. The sample includes about 200,000 distinct CDR3 sequences, 71% of them seen just once. This clonotype was picked up many times. Its antigen remains unknown. The ends were cut back, 3 bases at V and 7 bases at J, with 15 bases in the middle. The CDR3 runs 14 residues. Per the germline V gene, CDR1 is LNHDA and CDR2 is SQIVND (reference sequence). Study-wide points: Significantly higher TCR diversity was found in tumor than normal lung.

The template was RNA from unsorted bulk tissue. Between August and November 2014, newly diagnosed, chemotherapy-naive lung cancer patients underwent thoracic surgery in China. This rearrangement joins TRBV19 to TRBJ1-1, with D possibly matching TRBD1 (5 bases). The TCR sequence derives from a man aged 60 to 75 with non-small cell lung cancer. Material: lung tumor tissue. Written as DNA, the CDR3 is TGTGCCAGTAGTATCTCCGGGACCCCAAATGAAGCTTTCTTT. It encodes CASSISGTPNEAFF.